In this sample, the clone carrying this T cell receptor beta chain is medium-sized (0.01 to 0.1%). Its antigen is still unknown. V lost 5 bases to trimming and J lost 7 bases; unmatched junction nucleotides: 3. The CDR3 extends over 13 amino acids. The germline V gene has CDR1 MNHEY and CDR2 SMNVEV (reference sequence). The second PCR ran roughly 6 to 11 cycles with a sample-barcoded 5' primer and J-beta primers. TCRdb reprocessed the 5' RACE reads with MiXCR, giving one entry per CDR3 protein. The table lists just under 750,000 distinct CDR3 sequences, about a fifth of them singletons. The data were taken from a study of blood T cells in healthy people across ages. The study, taken as a whole, reports: While age rose, TCR beta diversity per million T cells dropped in a roughly linear way.

The sequencing sample was made of blood. The TCR sequence derives from a man in his 70s in good health. The chain is built from TRBV27 and TRBJ2-1, with 9 bases lining up with TRBD1. For the CDR3, the DNA is TGTGCCAGCAGTCCCGGGACAGGGAATGAGCAGTTCTTC. Translated, it gives CASSPGTGNEQFF.